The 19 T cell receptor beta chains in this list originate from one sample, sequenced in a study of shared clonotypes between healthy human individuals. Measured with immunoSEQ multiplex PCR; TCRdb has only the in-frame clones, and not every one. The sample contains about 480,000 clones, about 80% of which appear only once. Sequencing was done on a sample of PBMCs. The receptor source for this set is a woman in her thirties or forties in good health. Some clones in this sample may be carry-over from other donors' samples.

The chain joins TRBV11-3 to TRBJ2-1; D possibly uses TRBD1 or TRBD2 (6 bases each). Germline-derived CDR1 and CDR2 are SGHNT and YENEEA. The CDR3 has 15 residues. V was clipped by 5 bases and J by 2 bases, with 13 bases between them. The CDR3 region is CASSPGGLTYNEQFF. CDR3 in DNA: TGTGCCAGCAGCCCTGGGGGGCTAACCTACAATGAGCAGTTCTTC.

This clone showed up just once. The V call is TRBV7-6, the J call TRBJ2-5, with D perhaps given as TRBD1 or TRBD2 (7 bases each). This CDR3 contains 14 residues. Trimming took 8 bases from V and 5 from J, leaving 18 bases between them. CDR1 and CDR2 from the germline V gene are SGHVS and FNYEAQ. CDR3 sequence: CASSQGEGWETQYF. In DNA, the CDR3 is TGTGCCAGCTCCCAGGGGGAGGGATGGGAGACCCAGTACTTC.

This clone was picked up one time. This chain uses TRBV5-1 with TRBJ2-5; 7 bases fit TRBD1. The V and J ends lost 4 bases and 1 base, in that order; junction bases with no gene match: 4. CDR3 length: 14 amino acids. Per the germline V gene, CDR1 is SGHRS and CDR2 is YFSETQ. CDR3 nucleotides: TGCGCCAGCAGCACTACAGGGGCCCAAGAGACCCAGTACTTC. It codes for CASSTTGAQETQYF.

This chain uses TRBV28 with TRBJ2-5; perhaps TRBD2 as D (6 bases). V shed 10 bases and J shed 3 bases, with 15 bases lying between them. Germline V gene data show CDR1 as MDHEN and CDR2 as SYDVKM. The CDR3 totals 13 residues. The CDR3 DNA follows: TGTGCCACCCACTGGGGAGGAGAAGAGACCCAGTACTTC. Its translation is CATHWGGEETQYF.

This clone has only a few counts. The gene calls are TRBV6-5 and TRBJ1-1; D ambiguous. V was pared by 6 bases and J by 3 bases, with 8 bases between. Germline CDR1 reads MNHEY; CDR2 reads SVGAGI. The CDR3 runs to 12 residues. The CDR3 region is CASRPSHTEAFF. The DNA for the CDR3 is TGTGCCAGCAGACCCTCACACACTGAAGCTTTCTTT.

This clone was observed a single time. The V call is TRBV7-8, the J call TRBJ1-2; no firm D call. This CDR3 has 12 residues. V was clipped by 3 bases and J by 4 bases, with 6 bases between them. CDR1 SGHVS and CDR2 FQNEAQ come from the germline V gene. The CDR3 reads CASSFGSYGYTF. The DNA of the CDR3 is TGTGCCAGCAGCTTTGGAAGCTATGGCTACACCTTC.

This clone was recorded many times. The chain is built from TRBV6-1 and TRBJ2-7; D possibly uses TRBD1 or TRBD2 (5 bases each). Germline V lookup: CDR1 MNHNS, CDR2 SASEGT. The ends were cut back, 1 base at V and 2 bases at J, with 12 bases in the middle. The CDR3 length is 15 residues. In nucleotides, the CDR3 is TGTGCCAGCAGTGAAGAGGGCCGGGGCACCTACGAGCAGTACTTC. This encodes CASSEEGRGTYEQYF.

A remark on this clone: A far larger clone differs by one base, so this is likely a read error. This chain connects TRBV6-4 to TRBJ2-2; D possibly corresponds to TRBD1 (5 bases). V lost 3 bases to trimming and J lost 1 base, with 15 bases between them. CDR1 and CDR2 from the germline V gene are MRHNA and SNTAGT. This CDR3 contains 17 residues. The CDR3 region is CASSDSQDAKNTGELFF. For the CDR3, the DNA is TGTGCCAGCAGTGATTCACAGGATGCAAAGAACACCGGGGAGCTGTTTTTT.

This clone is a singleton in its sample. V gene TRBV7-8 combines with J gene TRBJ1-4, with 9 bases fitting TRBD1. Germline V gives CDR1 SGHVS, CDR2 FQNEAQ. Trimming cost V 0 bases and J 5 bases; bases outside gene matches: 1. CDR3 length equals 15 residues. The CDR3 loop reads CASSLAGTGNEKLFF. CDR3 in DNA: TGTGCCAGCAGCTTAGCCGGGACAGGGAATGAAAAACTGTTTTTT.

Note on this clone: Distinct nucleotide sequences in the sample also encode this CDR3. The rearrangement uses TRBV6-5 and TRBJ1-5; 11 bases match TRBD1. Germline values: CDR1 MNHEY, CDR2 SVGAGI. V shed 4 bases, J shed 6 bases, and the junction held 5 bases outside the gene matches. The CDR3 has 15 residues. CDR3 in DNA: TGTGCCAGCAGTTCCGGGACAGGGGGTGGTCAGCCCCAGCATTTT. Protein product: CASSSGTGGGQPQHF.

CDR3 DNA sequence: TGCAGCGTTGAGGGACTAGGGGATGAGCAGTTCTTC. Translating gives CSVEGLGDEQFF. The chain carries TRBV29-1 and TRBJ2-1; 8 nucleotides match TRBD2. This CDR3 spans 12 amino acids. V was clipped by 3 bases and J by 8 bases; unmatched bases: 3. The germline gives CDR1 SQVTM, CDR2 ANQGSEA.

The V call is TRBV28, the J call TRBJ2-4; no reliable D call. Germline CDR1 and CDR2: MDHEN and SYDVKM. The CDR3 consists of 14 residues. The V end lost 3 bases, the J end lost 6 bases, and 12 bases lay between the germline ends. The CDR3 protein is CASSLGSTRNIQYF. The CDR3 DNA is TGTGCCAGCAGTTTGGGTAGCACGCGAAACATTCAGTACTTC.

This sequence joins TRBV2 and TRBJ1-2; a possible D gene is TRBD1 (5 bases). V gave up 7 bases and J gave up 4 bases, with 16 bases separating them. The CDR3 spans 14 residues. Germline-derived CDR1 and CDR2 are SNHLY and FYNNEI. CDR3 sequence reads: CASTETDGGYGYTF. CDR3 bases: TGTGCCAGCACCGAAACGGACGGGGGCTATGGCTACACCTTC.

The CDR3: CASSYILTSGSPHEQYF. The CDR3 DNA reads TGTGCCAGCAGCTATATCCTAACTAGCGGGAGTCCCCACGAGCAGTACTTC. This chain uses TRBV5-8 with TRBJ2-7; 11 bases match TRBD2. There are 17 residues in the CDR3. The junction had 13 bases not matched to a gene; V was cut back by 3 bases and J by 5 bases. In germline, CDR1 is SGHTS, CDR2 YDEGEE.

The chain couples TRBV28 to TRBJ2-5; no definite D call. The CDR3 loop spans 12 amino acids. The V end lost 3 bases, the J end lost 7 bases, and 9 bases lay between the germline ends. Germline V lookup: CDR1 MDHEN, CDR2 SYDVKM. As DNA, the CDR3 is TGTGCCAGCAGTTTTGGCTTGGGGACCCAGTACTTC. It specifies CASSFGLGTQYF. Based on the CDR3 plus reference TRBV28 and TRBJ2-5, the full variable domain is DVKVTQSSRYLVKRTGEKVFLECVQDMDHENMFWYRQDPGLGLRLIYFSYDVKMKEKGDIPEGYSVSREKKERFSLILESASTNQTSMYLCASSFGLGTQYFGPGTRLLVL.

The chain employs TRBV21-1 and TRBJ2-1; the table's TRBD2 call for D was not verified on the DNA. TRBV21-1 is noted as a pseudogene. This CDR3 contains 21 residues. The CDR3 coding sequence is TGTGCCAGCAGCAAAGAAGGGGAAAGGGGGACTAGCGGGAGATTAGACAATGAGCAGTTCTTC. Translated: CASSKEGERGTSGRLDNEQFF.

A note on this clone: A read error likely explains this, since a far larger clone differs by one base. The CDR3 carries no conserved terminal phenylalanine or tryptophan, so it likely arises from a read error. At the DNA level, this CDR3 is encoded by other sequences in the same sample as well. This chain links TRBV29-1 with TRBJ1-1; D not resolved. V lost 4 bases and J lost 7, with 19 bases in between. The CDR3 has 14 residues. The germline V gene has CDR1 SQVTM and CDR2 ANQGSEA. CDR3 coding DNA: TGCAGCGTTGTCCTAACCCGGGGTGGGATTGAAGCTTTCTCT. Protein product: CSVVLTRGGIEAFS.

The CDR3 sequence is CASSRMAGGYTDTQYF. CDR3 coding DNA: TGTGCCAGCAGTCGGATGGCGGGCGGCTACACAGATACGCAGTATTTT. The genes are TRBV6-4 and TRBJ2-3, with D tentatively TRBD2 (5 bases). V was shortened by 5 bases and J by 2 bases, with 17 bases between the two germline ends. Germline CDR1 MRHNA, CDR2 SNTAGT. The CDR3 covers 16 residues.

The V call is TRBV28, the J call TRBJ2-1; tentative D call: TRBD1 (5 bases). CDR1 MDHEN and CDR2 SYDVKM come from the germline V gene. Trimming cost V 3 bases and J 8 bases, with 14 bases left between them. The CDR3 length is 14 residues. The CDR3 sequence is CASSFMLMGHEQFF. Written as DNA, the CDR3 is TGTGCCAGCAGTTTTATGCTAATGGGGCATGAGCAGTTCTTC. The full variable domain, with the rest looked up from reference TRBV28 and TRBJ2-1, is DVKVTQSSRYLVKRTGEKVFLECVQDMDHENMFWYRQDPGLGLRLIYFSYDVKMKEKGDIPEGYSVSREKKERFSLILESASTNQTSMYLCASSFMLMGHEQFFGPGTRLTVL.